This T cell receptor beta chain was observed in a study of tumor-infiltrating lymphocytes in glioblastoma multiforme. The study's findings and limits: The T cells in this sample were not sorted into functional subsets. Just one glioblastoma patient contributed to the TCR-mutation comparison.

Germline CDR1 and CDR2: MGHRA and YSYEKL. This CDR3 spans 15 amino acids. For this clonotype: Its antigen is as yet unknown. A read error may account for a junction end that differs from germline.

TCR beta libraries were built from RNA through three nested multiplex PCR rounds using modified ARM-PCR. TCRB-specific cDNA synthesis used around 550 ng of total RNA. TCRdb processed the multiplex PCR reads anew with MiXCR; each CDR3 protein has one entry. The sample lists nearly 15,000 distinct CDR3 sequences, around 70% occurring once. The V call is TRBV4-1, the J call TRBJ1-6, with no clear D. The sequence was collected from a male donor with glioblastoma. The source material was brain tumor tissue. The CDR3, as DNA: TGCGCCAGCCAAAGCGTGGCATCTGGGGTTTCACCCCACCACTTT. Translated: CASQSVASGVSPHHF.